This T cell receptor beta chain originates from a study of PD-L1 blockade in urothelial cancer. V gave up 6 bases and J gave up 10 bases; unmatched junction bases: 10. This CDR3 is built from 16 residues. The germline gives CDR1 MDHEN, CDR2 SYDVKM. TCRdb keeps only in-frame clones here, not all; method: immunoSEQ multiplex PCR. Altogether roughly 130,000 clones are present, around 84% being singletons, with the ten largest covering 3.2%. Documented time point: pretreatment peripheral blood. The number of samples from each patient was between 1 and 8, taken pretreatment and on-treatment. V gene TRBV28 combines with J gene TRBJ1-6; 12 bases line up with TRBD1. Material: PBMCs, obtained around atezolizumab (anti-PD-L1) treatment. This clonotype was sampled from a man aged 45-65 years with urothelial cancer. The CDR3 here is CASSSAGTGGGSPLHF. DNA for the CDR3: TGTGCCAGCAGCTCTGCCGGGACAGGGGGCGGATCACCCCTCCACTTT.